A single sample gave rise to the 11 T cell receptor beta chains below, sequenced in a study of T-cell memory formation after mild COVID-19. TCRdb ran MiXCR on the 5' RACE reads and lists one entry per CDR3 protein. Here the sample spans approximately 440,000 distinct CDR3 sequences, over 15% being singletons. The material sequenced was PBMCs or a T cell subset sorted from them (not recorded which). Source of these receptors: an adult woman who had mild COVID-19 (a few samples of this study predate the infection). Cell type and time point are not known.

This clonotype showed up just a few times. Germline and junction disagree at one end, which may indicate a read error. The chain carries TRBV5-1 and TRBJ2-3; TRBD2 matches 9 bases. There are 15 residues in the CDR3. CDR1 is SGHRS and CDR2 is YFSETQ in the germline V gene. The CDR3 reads CASSLSGGTTDTQYF. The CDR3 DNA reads TGTGCCAGCAGCCTCAGCGGGGGGACCACAGATACGCAGTATTTT.

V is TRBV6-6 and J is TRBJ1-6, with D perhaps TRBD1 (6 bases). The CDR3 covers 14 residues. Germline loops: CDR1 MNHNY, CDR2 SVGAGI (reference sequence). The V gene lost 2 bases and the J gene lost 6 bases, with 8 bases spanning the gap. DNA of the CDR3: TGTGCCAGCAGTTACAGGGGGTCTAATTCACCCCTCCACTTT. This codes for CASSYRGSNSPLHF.

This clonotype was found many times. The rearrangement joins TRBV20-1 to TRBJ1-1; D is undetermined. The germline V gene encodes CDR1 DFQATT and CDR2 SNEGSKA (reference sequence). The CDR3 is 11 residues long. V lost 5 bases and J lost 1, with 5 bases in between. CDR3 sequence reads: CSASGNTEAFF. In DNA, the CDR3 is TGCAGTGCTTCCGGGAACACTGAAGCTTTCTTT.

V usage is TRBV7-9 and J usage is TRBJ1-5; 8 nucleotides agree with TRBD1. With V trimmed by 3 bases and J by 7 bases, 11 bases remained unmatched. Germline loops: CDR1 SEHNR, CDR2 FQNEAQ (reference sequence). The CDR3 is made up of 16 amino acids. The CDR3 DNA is TGTGCCAGCAGCTTCATTACTGGACAGGGTGAACAGCCCCAGCATTTT. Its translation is CASSFITGQGEQPQHF.

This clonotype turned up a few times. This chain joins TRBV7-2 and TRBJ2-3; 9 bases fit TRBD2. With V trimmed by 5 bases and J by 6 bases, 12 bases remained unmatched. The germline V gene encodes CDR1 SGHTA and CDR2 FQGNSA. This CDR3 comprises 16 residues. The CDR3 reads CASSPPGGRGPDTQYF. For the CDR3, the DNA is TGTGCCAGCAGCCCCCCCGGCGGGAGGGGGCCGGATACGCAGTATTTT. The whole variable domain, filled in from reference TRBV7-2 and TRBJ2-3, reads GAGVSQSPSNKVTEKGKDVELRCDPISGHTALYWYRQSLGQGLEFLIYFQGNSAPDKSGLPSDRFSAERTGGSVSTLTIQRTQQEDSAVYLCASSPPGGRGPDTQYFGPGTRLTVL.

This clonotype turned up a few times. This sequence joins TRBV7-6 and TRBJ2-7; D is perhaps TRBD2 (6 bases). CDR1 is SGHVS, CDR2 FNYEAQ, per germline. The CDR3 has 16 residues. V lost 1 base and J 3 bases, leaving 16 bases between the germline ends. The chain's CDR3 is CASSLDGAGRGYEQYF. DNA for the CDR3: TGTGCCAGCAGCTTAGATGGGGCCGGGCGGGGCTACGAGCAGTACTTC.

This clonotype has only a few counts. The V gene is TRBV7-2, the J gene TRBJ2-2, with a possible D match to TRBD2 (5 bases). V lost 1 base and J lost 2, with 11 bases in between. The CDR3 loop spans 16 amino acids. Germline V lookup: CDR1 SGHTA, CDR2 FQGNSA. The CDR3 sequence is CASSLERGRNTGELFF. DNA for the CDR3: TGTGCCAGCAGCTTAGAGCGCGGGCGTAACACCGGGGAGCTGTTTTTT.

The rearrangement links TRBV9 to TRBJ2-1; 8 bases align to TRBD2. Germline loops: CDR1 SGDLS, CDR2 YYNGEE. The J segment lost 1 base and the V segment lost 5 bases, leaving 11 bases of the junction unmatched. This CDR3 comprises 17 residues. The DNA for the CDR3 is TGTGCCAGCAGGAGGGGGGAAGGCGGGAGGTCCTACAATGAGCAGTTCTTC. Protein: CASRRGEGGRSYNEQFF.

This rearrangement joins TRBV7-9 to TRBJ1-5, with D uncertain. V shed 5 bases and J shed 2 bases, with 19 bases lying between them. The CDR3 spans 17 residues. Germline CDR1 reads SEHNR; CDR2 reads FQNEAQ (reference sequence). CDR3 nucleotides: TGTGCCAGCAGCCATGTCGGCGCGGGGATCGGCAATCAGCCCCAGCATTTT. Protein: CASSHVGAGIGNQPQHF.

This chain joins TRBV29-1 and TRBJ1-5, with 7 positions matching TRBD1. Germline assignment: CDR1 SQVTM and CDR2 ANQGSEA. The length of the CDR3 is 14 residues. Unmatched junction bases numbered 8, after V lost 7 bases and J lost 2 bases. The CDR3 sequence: CSGLHGQGNQPQHF. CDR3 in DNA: TGCAGCGGACTCCATGGACAGGGCAATCAGCCCCAGCATTTT.

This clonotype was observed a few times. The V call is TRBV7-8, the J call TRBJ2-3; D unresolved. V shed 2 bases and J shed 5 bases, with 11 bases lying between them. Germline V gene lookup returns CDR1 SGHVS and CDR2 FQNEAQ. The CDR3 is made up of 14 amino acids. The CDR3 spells CASSLPPGGDTQYF. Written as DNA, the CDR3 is TGTGCCAGCAGCTTACCCCCCGGCGGAGATACGCAGTATTTT.